The next 26 T cell receptor beta chains were all read from a single sample in a study of tumor-infiltrating lymphocytes in primary liver carcinoma. Using a constant-region primer together with ProtoScript II reverse transcriptase, TCR beta cDNA was made from roughly 540 ng of total RNA. Three nested multiplex PCR rounds, a slightly modified ARM-PCR method, built the TCR beta libraries. Rounds one and two of PCR, each of 10 cycles, were primed with TRBV1-TRBV30 forward primers and a C-beta reverse primer. TCRdb used MiXCR to reprocess the multiplex PCR reads, holding one entry per CDR3 protein. The table includes 310,000 or so distinct CDR3 sequences, roughly three fifths detected once. Alongside blood RNA obtained from unsorted whole blood, germline DNA was also extracted. Sequences were obtained from peripheral blood. These receptors all stem from a young woman with primary liver carcinoma and hepatitis B virus infection.

In the case of this clonotype: This sequence may be a read error, since a much larger clone differs from it by one base. This chain joins TRBV4-3 and TRBJ2-1; the D gene is possibly TRBD1 (5 bases). The germline V gene encodes CDR1 LGHNA and CDR2 YSLEER. The CDR3 runs to 18 residues. With 1 base removed from V and 4 bases from J, the gap between germline ends came to 20 bases. DNA for the CDR3: TGCGCCAGCAGCCAAGGAAGGACACAGGTGCCCAAATACAATGAGCAGTTCTTC. Encoded protein: CASSQGRTQVPKYNEQFF.

In this sample, this clonotype turned up once. CDR3 protein: CASSLGSGANTEAFF. CDR3 nucleotide sequence: TGCGCCAGCAGCTTGGGTAGCGGGGCGAACACTGAAGCTTTCTTT. V and J are TRBV5-1 and TRBJ1-1, with D perhaps matching TRBD1 (5 bases). Trimming removed 0 bases from V and 1 base from J, with 10 bases in between. Germline V gene lookup returns CDR1 SGHRS and CDR2 YFSETQ. This CDR3 has 15 amino acids.

In the case of this clonotype: A much larger clone lies a single base off, so this may be a read error. This chain connects TRBV13 to TRBJ2-7; 7 bases map to TRBD1. The germline gives CDR1 PRHDT, CDR2 FYEKMQ (reference sequence). The CDR3 covers 15 residues. CDR3 sequence (DNA): TGTTCCAGCAGCTTAGAGGCAGGGGGTGGCCTCGAGCAGTACTTC. Amino acids: CSSSLEAGGGLEQYF.

The V gene is TRBV19, the J gene TRBJ2-1; TRBD2 might be the D (5 bases). The germline V gene encodes CDR1 LNHDA and CDR2 SQIVND (reference sequence). Trimming pared 4 bases from V and 10 bases from J, leaving 11 bases between. The CDR3 is made up of 12 amino acids. CDR3 nucleotides: TGTGCCAGTAGTACCGACTACGGAGAGCAGTTCTTC. This sequence encodes CASSTDYGEQFF.

The sample holds many counts of this clonotype. The chain couples TRBV12-3 or TRBV12-4 to TRBJ2-1; 9 nucleotides line up with TRBD2. This CDR3 is 16 amino acids long. V shed 0 bases, J shed 0 bases, and the junction held 0 bases outside the gene matches. CDR3 protein: CASSLASGSSYNEQFF. The DNA for the CDR3 is TGTGCCAGCAGTTTAGCTAGCGGGAGCTCCTACAATGAGCAGTTCTTC.

Notes on this clonotype: This may arise from a read error, as a much more abundant clone is one base away. Given the absence of the conserved phenylalanine or tryptophan at the CDR3 end, a read error is likely. The chain combines TRBV6-5 with TRBJ1-2; 9 bases are a match to TRBD1. V lost 2 bases to trimming and J lost 4 bases; unmatched junction nucleotides: 2. The CDR3 runs 14 residues. Germline V CDR1 and CDR2: MNHEY, SVGAGI. The CDR3 here is CASSYGGQGYGYTL. The DNA of the CDR3 is TGTGCCAGCAGTTACGGGGGACAGGGCTATGGCTACACCTTA.

With respect to this clonotype: One end of the junction varies from germline; a read error may be responsible. V usage is TRBV11-2 and J usage is TRBJ2-5, with 7 bases matching TRBD1. Germline V gene data show CDR1 as SGHAT and CDR2 as FQNNGV. CDR3 length: 13 residues. The CDR3 nucleotides are TGTGACAGCAACCCTGACAGGGAAGAGACCCAGTACTTC. Protein product: CDSNPDREETQYF.

The V and J genes are TRBV24-1 and TRBJ2-1, with 14 bases aligning to TRBD2. The trim removed 3 bases at V and 7 bases at J, leaving 4 bases unmatched. The CDR3 runs to 16 residues. The germline V gene has CDR1 KGHDR and CDR2 SFDVKD. In DNA, the CDR3 is TGTGCCACCAGTGATAGGACTAGCGGGAGGTATAATGAGCAGTTCTTC. It encodes CATSDRTSGRYNEQFF.

V usage is TRBV20-1 and J usage is TRBJ1-5, with D hard to call. This CDR3 region has 13 residues. Looked up from germline, CDR1 is DFQATT and CDR2 is SNEGSKA (reference sequence). V was pared by 6 bases and J by 4 bases, with 13 bases between. The chain's CDR3 is CSAEGWGNQPQHF. The CDR3 DNA follows: TGCAGTGCCGAAGGGTGGGGAAATCAGCCCCAGCATTTT.

With respect to this clonotype: A much larger clone sits a single nucleotide away, making a read error possible. The rearrangement links TRBV5-6 to TRBJ2-2; D gene ambiguous. The germline V gene has CDR1 SGHDT and CDR2 YYEEEE. The CDR3 is 17 residues long. Trimming stripped 4 bases from V and 6 bases from J, with 22 bases between. The CDR3 nucleotides are TGTGCCAGCAGCCGACTCAAGAACTTGGCCAGCGCCGGGGAGCTGTTTTTT. Encoded protein: CASSRLKNLASAGELFF.

V usage is TRBV5-1 and J usage is TRBJ2-1; 10 nucleotides match TRBD1. This CDR3 is 16 amino acids long. V trimming: 4 bases; J trimming: 2 bases; junction bases outside the gene matches: 6. CDR1 is SGHRS and CDR2 is YFSETQ in the germline V gene. CDR3 region: CASSRWGQGTYNEQFF. The CDR3 DNA follows: TGCGCCAGCAGCCGGTGGGGACAGGGGACCTACAATGAGCAGTTCTTC.

This clonotype came up many times. The rearrangement uses TRBV11-2 and TRBJ2-2, with 10 nucleotides matching TRBD2. The germline CDR1 and CDR2 sequences are SGHAT and FQNNGV. The CDR3 is 15 amino acids. V shed 2 bases, J shed 4 bases, and the junction held 1 base outside the gene matches. CDR3 in DNA: TGTGCCAGCAGCTTATGGACTAGCGGCACCGGGGAGCTGTTTTTT. This encodes CASSLWTSGTGELFF. The full variable domain, in which reference TRBV11-2 and TRBJ2-2 provide the parts outside the CDR3, is EAGVAQSPRYKIIEKRQSVAFWCNPISGHATLYWYQQILGQGPKLLIQFQNNGVVDDSQLPKDRFSAERLKGVDSTLKIQPAKLEDSAVYLCASSLWTSGTGELFFGEGSRLTVL.

V and J are TRBV4-1 and TRBJ1-2, with TRBD1 identical over 9 bases. The CDR3 spans 16 residues. Looked up from germline, CDR1 is MGHRA and CDR2 is YSYEKL. With 6 bases clipped from V and 5 bases from J, the junction kept 13 bases outside the gene matches. The CDR3 sequence is CASSLTELGQGYGYTF. DNA of the CDR3: TGCGCCAGCAGTCTTACTGAGTTAGGACAGGGGTATGGCTACACCTTC.

This clonotype has a handful of counts. One junction end disagrees with the germline gene, perhaps due to a read error. This rearrangement joins TRBV6-5 to TRBJ1-2, with unresolved D. This CDR3 region has 17 residues. Germline CDR1 is MNHEY and CDR2 is SVGAGI. CDR3 amino acids: CASSYDYTTRHLYGCTF. The CDR3 DNA reads TGTGCCAGCAGTTACGATTACACAACTCGCCACTTATATGGCTGCACCTTC.

Concerning this clonotype itself: This likely comes from a read error, as the CDR3 has no conserved phenylalanine or tryptophan at its end. This CDR3 reads CAGSFVVSNYGYTS. Written as DNA, the CDR3 is TGTGCCGGCAGTTTCGTAGTGTCTAACTATGGCTACACCTCC. This chain links TRBV28 with TRBJ1-2; no firm D call. Germline CDR1 is MDHEN and CDR2 is SYDVKM. The CDR3 has 14 residues.

The gene calls are TRBV10-2 and TRBJ1-5, with D possibly being TRBD1 (6 bases). Per germline, CDR1 WSHSY and CDR2 SAAADI. Trimming left V 8 bases short and J 0 bases short, with 11 bases between. The CDR3 loop spans 14 amino acids. The CDR3 coding sequence is TGCGCCAGCGGCGACAGGTATAGCAATCAGCCCCAGCATTTT. Protein sequence: CASGDRYSNQPQHF.

Comment on this clonotype: One base away lies a much larger clone, so this may be a sequencing read error. The J gene is TRBJ2-7, the V gene TRBV12-3 or TRBV12-4; 7 bases fit TRBD2. The CDR3 runs to 17 residues. CDR3 sequence reads: CVSSMGRLAAPRYEQYF. DNA of the CDR3: TGTGTCAGCAGTATGGGGCGGCTAGCGGCCCCCCGATACGAGCAGTACTTC.

The V call is TRBV7-8, the J call TRBJ2-7; either TRBD1 or TRBD2 may fit D (7 bases each). This CDR3 contains 15 residues. Germline-derived CDR1 and CDR2 are SGHVS and FQNEAQ. Trimming left V 5 bases short and J 2 bases short, with 16 bases between. CDR3 DNA: TGTGCCAGCAGCGCCCAGGGGGGGGGTACCTACGAGCAGTACTTC. Encoded protein: CASSAQGGGTYEQYF.

The rearrangement links TRBV6-1 to TRBJ2-7, with 11 bases lining up with TRBD2. V shed 4 bases and J 2 bases; nucleotides not matched to a gene: 4. The CDR3 spans 15 residues. Germline loops: CDR1 MNHNS, CDR2 SASEGT. This CDR3 reads CASSVGTSGPYEQYF. The CDR3 coding sequence is TGTGCCAGCAGTGTCGGGACTAGCGGCCCCTACGAGCAGTACTTC.

Notes on this clonotype: One base away lies a much larger clone, so this may be a sequencing read error. The J gene is TRBJ2-1, the V gene TRBV29-1; weak D call: TRBD1 (6 bases). Germline CDR1 reads SQVTM; CDR2 reads ANQGSEA. CDR3 size: 14 residues. The chain's CDR3 is CSVPWGMKGDEQSF. CDR3 DNA sequence: TGCAGCGTCCCTTGGGGGATGAAGGGGGATGAGCAGTCCTTC.

The CDR3 sequence is CASSFESRREKLFF. The CDR3 DNA reads TGTGCCAGCAGCTTTGAGAGCAGGCGTGAAAAACTGTTTTTT. This sequence joins TRBV7-9 and TRBJ1-4; no clear D. The V gene lost 3 bases and the J gene lost 7 bases, with 12 bases spanning the gap. Germline loops: CDR1 SEHNR, CDR2 FQNEAQ (reference sequence). The CDR3 spans 14 residues.

To note about this clonotype: A read error is possible here, since a much larger clone lies one base away. The gene calls are TRBV4-1 and TRBJ1-2; 11 nucleotides line up with TRBD1. V dropped 0 bases and J dropped 8; count of bases not matched to a gene: 8. Germline V CDR1 and CDR2: MGHRA, YSYEKL. The CDR3 length is 16 residues. The CDR3 coding sequence is TGCGCCAGCAGCCAAGATGGACAGGGGGCTAATACGGGCTACACCTTC. Amino acids: CASSQDGQGANTGYTF.

The gene calls are TRBV11-2 and TRBJ2-3; 12 bases are shared with TRBD2. CDR3 length: 16 residues. Germline V gene data show CDR1 as SGHAT and CDR2 as FQNNGV. Trimming took 6 bases from V and 6 from J; bases not matched to a gene: 10. CDR3 nucleotide sequence: TGTGCCAGCAGTCAACGGACTAGCGGGACGCATGATACGCAGTATTTT. Translating it yields CASSQRTSGTHDTQYF.

The chain employs TRBV28 and TRBJ2-1; no firm D call. Germline lookup yields CDR1 MDHEN and CDR2 SYDVKM. This CDR3 has 16 amino acids. With 6 bases removed from V and 3 bases from J, the gap between germline ends came to 18 bases. As DNA, the CDR3 is TGTGCCAGCAGGCATGTGGATGTGGAGATCTACAATGAGCAGTTCTTC. Translation: CASRHVDVEIYNEQFF.

This clonotype has ten or more counts. The chain employs TRBV11-2 and TRBJ2-4; D gene ambiguous. Germline values: CDR1 SGHAT, CDR2 FQNNGV. V lost 4 bases and J 3 bases, leaving 10 bases between the germline ends. The CDR3 extends over 14 amino acids. The CDR3 here is CASSSNGRKNIQYF. CDR3 bases: TGTGCCAGCAGCTCGAATGGGCGCAAAAACATTCAGTACTTC.

This clonotype showed up many times. The chain couples TRBV6-2 or TRBV6-3 to TRBJ1-5; possibly TRBD1 for D (5 bases). V gave up 6 bases and J gave up 9 bases, with 15 bases separating them. The germline gives CDR1 MNHEY, CDR2 SVGEGT. The CDR3 has 13 amino acids. This CDR3 is CASSKGTASPQHF. In DNA form, the CDR3 reads TGTGCCAGCAGCAAGGGGACCGCCTCGCCCCAGCATTTT.